These T cell receptor beta chains were read from a single sample in a study of control samples from healthy donors and cancer patients. Using immunoSEQ multiplex PCR, the repertoire was profiled, and TCRdb retains in-frame clones only, with some absent. The sample consists of about 160,000 clones, about 90% of them appearing once. The sequencing input was blood. The origin of the receptors is a man younger than 45 in good health. Each CDR3 is given without its conserved first and last residue. A D gene is named only where the DNA matches it firmly.

v_gene	j_gene	d_gene	CDR3aa
TRBV25-1	TRBJ1-6	NA	ASVGGRDSPLH
TRBV6-5	TRBJ1-5	NA	ASGTRVSNQPQH
TRBV4-1	TRBJ1-5	TRBD1	ASSQVTGVRQPQH
TRBV27	TRBJ2-7	TRBD2	ASSTRGRADEQY
TRBV6-5	TRBJ2-7	NA	ASGLPGRNYEQY
TRBV19	TRBJ1-4	NA	ASTDGGVGEKLF
TRBV7-7	TRBJ2-5	TRBD1	ASSPGVQGAPGTQY
TRBV19	TRBJ1-6	NA	ASSIPTGRLNSPLH
TRBV19	TRBJ1-2	TRBD1	ASWAGRGRDSGYT
TRBV6-5	TRBJ1-2	NA	ASSYGSSERFGYT
TRBV28	TRBJ1-1	NA	ASSSTGGTEAF
TRBV5-1	TRBJ1-5	NA	ASSLEGSGQPQH
TRBV6-1	TRBJ1-2	NA	ASSDRYGYT
TRBV7-2	TRBJ2-1	NA	ASSSGVYIYNEQF
TRBV27	TRBJ2-3	NA	ASLEGGHSTDTQY
TRBV18	TRBJ2-5	NA	ASSRSGQETQY
TRBV28	TRBJ2-7	NA	ASGTSVVFEQY
TRBV7-9	TRBJ1-4	NA	ASALGGPLGYEKLF
TRBV19	TRBJ1-5	NA	ASTPGTGNQPQH
TRBV29-1	TRBJ2-7	TRBD1	SAGGQGAHEQY
TRBV10-3	TRBJ1-5	NA	AIGAGLDQPQH
TRBV18	TRBJ2-1	NA	ASSPLGSPYNEQF
TRBV7-3	TRBJ2-5	NA	ASSLVGGQETQY